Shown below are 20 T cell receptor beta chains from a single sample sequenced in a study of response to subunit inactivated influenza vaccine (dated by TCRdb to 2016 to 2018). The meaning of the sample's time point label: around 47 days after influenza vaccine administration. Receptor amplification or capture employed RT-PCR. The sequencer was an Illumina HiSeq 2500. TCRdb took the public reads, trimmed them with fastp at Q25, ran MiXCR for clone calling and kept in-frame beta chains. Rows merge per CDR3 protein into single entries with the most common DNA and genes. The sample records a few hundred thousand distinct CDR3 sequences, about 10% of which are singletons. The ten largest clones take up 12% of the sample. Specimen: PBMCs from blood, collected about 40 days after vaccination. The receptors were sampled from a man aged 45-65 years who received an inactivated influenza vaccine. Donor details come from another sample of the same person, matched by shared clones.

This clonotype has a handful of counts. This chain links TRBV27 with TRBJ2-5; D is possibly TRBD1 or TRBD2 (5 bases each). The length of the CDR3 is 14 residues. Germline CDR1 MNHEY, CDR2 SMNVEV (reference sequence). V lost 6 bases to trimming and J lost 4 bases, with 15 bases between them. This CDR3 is CASRGDGSGETQYF. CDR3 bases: TGTGCCAGCAGGGGGGACGGCTCAGGAGAGACCCAGTACTTC.

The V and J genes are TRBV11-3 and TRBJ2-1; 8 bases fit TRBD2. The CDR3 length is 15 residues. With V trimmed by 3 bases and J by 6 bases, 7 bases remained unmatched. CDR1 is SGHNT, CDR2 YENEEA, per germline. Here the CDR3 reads CASSFLTSGPNEQFF. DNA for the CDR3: TGTGCCAGCAGCTTTTTAACTAGCGGCCCCAATGAGCAGTTCTTC.

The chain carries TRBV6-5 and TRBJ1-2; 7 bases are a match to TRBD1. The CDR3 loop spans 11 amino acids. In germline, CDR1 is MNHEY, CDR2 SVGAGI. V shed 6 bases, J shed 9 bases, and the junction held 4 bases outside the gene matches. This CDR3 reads CASSSGGSYTF. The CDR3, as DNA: TGTGCCAGCAGCTCAGGGGGGAGCTACACCTTC.

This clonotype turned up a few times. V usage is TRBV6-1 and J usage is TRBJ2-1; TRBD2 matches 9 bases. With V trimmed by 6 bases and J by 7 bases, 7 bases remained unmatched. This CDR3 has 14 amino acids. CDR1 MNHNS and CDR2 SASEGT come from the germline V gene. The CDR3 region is CASRPGTSKNEQFF. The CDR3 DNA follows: TGTGCCAGCAGGCCCGGGACTAGCAAGAATGAGCAGTTCTTC.

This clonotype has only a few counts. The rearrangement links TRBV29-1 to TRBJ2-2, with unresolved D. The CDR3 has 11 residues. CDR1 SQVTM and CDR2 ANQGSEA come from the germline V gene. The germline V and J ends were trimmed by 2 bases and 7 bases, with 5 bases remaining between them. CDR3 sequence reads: CSVEFIGELFF. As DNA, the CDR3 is TGCAGCGTTGAATTTATCGGGGAGCTGTTTTTT.

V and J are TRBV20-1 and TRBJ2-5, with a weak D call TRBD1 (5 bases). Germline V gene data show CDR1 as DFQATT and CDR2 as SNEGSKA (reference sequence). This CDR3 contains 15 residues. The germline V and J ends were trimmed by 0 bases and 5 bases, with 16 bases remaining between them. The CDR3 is CSARDGHQGRETQYF. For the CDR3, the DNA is TGCAGTGCTAGAGATGGGCACCAGGGTAGGGAGACCCAGTACTTC.

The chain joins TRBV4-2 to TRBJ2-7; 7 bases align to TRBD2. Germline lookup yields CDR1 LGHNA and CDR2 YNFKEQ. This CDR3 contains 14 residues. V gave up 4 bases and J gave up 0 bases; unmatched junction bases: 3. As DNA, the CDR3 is TGTGCCAGCAGCCCCCGGGACTACTCCTACGAGCAGTACTTC. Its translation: CASSPRDYSYEQYF.

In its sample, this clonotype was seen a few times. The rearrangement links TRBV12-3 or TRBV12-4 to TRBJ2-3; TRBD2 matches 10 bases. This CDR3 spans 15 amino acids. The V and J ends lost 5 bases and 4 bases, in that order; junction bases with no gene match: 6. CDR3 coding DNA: TGTGCCAGCAGTCCCGGGACTAGCGTCCCAGATACGCAGTATTTT. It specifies CASSPGTSVPDTQYF.

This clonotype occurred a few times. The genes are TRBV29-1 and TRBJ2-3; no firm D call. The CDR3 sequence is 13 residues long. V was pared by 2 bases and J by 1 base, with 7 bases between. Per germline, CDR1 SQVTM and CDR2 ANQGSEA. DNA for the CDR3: TGCAGCGTTGAAAGTACCGGCACAGATACGCAGTATTTT. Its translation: CSVESTGTDTQYF.

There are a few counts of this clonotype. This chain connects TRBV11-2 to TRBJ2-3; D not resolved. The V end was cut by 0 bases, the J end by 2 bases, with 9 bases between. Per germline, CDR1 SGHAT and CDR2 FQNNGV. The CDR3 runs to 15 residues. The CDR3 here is CASSLDGVNTDTQYF. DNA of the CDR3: TGTGCCAGCAGCTTAGATGGGGTGAACACAGATACGCAGTATTTT.

CDR3 nucleotides: TGCGCCAGCAGCTTGGAGCACGGCCATAGGGAGACCCAGTACTTC. This codes for CASSLEHGHRETQYF. The chain has TRBV5-1 and TRBJ2-5; no reliable D call. The CDR3 length is 15 residues. The V end lost 0 bases, the J end lost 5 bases, and 14 bases lay between the germline ends. Per the germline V gene, CDR1 is SGHRS and CDR2 is YFSETQ.

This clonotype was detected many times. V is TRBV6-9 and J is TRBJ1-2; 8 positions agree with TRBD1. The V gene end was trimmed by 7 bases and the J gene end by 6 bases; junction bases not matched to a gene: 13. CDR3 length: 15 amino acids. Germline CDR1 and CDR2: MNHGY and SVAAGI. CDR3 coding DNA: TGTGCCAGCATCACCTCAGGGGGCCGGTACGATGGCTACACCTTC. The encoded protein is CASITSGGRYDGYTF.

CDR3 protein: CASSLGDRLTDTQYF. The CDR3 bases are TGCGCCAGCAGCTTGGGAGACAGACTCACAGATACGCAGTATTTT. The V and J genes are TRBV5-1 and TRBJ2-3; the D gene is possibly TRBD1 (5 bases). CDR1 and CDR2 (germline): SGHRS, YFSETQ. V lost 0 bases and J lost 2, with 10 bases in between. CDR3 size: 15 residues. Drawing the rest from reference TRBV5-1 and TRBJ2-3, the complete variable domain is KAGVTQTPRYLIKTRGQQVTLSCSPISGHRSVSWYQQTPGQGLQFLFEYFSETQRNKGNFPGRFSGRQFSNSRSEMNVSTLELGDSALYLCASSLGDRLTDTQYFGPGTRLTVL.

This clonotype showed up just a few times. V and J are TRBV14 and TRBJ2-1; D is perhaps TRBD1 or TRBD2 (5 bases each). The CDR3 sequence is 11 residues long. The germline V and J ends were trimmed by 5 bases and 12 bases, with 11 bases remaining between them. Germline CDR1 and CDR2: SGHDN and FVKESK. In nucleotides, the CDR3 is TGTGCCAGCAGCACGGGACGTACGCAGTTCTTC. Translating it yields CASSTGRTQFF.

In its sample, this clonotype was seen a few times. CDR3 DNA: TGTGCCAGCATCAAACGCGACAGGGGAGAGACCCAGTACTTC. This gives the protein CASIKRDRGETQYF. The gene calls are TRBV12-3 or TRBV12-4 and TRBJ2-5, with 8 bases that match TRBD1. V shed 7 bases and J 4 bases; nucleotides not matched to a gene: 8. The CDR3 has 14 residues.

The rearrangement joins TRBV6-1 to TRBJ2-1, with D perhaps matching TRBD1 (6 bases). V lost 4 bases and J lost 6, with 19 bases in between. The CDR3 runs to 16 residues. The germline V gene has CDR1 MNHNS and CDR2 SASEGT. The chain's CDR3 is CASSGYNRDGSNEQFF. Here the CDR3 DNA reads TGTGCCAGCAGTGGATATAACAGGGATGGATCCAATGAGCAGTTCTTC.

CDR3 protein: CASSFGSSGRAGGGADTQYF. DNA for the CDR3: TGTGCCAGCAGCTTCGGTAGCAGCGGGAGGGCCGGAGGGGGAGCAGATACGCAGTATTTT. This sequence joins TRBV11-2 and TRBJ2-3; TRBD2 matches 10 bases. Germline CDR1 reads SGHAT; CDR2 reads FQNNGV. CDR3 size: 20 residues. J gave up 4 bases and V 3 bases, and 19 bases lay outside the gene matches.

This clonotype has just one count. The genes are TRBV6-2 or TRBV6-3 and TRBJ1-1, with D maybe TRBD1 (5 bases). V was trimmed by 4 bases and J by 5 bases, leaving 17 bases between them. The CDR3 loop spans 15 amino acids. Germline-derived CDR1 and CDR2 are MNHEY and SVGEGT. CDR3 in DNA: TGTGCCAGCAGTTTCCGGGGACTGGCGAGGACTGAAGCTTTCTTT. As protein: CASSFRGLARTEAFF.

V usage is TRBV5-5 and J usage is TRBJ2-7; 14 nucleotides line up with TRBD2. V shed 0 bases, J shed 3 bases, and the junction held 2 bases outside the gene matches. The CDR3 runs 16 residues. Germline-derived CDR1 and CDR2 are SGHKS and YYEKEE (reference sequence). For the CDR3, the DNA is TGTGCCAGCAGCTTGGAAGGGACTAGCGGGAGCTACGAGCAGTACTTC. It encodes CASSLEGTSGSYEQYF.

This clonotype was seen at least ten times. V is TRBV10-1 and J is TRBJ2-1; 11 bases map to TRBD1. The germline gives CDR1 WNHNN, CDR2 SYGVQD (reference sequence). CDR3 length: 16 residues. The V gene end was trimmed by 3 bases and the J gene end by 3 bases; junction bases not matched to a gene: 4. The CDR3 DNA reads TGCGCCAGCAGTGAAGCCGGGACAGGGGGCTACAATGAGCAGTTCTTC. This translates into CASSEAGTGGYNEQFF.